This T cell receptor beta chain was identified in a study of OX40 agonist ivuxolimab in advanced cancers. The CDR3 has 16 residues. V shed 4 bases and J shed 4 bases, with 18 bases lying between them. The germline gives CDR1 SGHNT, CDR2 YENEEA. The data were produced by immunoSEQ multiplex PCR, yet TCRdb's version contains in-frame clones alone and is incomplete. The sample carries 80,000 to 100,000 clones, around 91% recorded once. The sequenced sample was CD4+ or CD8+ T cells sorted from blood, obtained in a trial of the OX40 agonist ivuxolimab. This TCR derives from an adult with an advanced solid tumor such as melanoma, head and neck, liver or kidney cancer. The chain is built from TRBV11-3 and TRBJ2-3; no clear D. Here the CDR3 reads CASSSRLNNGADTQYF. CDR3 coding DNA: TGTGCCAGCAGCTCCCGACTGAATAATGGGGCAGATACGCAGTATTTT. The whole variable domain, filled in from reference TRBV11-3 and TRBJ2-3, reads EAGVVQSPRYKIIEKKQPVAFWCNPISGHNTLYWYLQNLGQGPELLIRYENEEAVDDSQLPKDRFSAERLKGVDSTLKIQPAELGDSAVYLCASSSRLNNGADTQYFGPGTRLTVL.